This TCR beta chain was documented in a study of cytotoxic CD8 clonotypes in ibrutinib-treated CLL. Study in general: In all, about eleven patients were relapsed/refractory, some 14 were treatment-naive and approximately 17 were IGHV unmutated.

CDR3 size: 17 residues. V shed 4 bases and J shed 0 bases, with 19 bases lying between them. Germline V gene lookup returns CDR1 GTSNPN and CDR2 SVGIG (reference sequence). Libraries of TCR beta were made from 1.5 to 2 micrograms of genomic DNA that came from cryopreserved PBMCs. About this clone: Its specificity is unknown.

General study findings and limits: Baseline clonality was higher than in age-matched healthy donors and moved in step with circulating CD8+ T-cell counts.

T cells were sequenced at a targeted depth of 1 in 200,000 to 1 in 1 million. The protocol was immunoSEQ multiplex PCR, while the TCRdb copy is restricted to in-frame clones and leaves out a portion. The sample has roughly 220,000 clones, more than 65% seen once. V usage is TRBV30 and J usage is TRBJ1-3; no firm D call. Sequences were derived from PBMCs, sampled after 12 months of ibrutinib treatment. The TCR originated in a human donor with chronic lymphocytic leukemia. Written as DNA, the CDR3 is TGTGCCTGGACCCGAGGCTCCTCACATCTCTCTGGAAACACCATATATTTT. It codes for CAWTRGSSHLSGNTIYF.